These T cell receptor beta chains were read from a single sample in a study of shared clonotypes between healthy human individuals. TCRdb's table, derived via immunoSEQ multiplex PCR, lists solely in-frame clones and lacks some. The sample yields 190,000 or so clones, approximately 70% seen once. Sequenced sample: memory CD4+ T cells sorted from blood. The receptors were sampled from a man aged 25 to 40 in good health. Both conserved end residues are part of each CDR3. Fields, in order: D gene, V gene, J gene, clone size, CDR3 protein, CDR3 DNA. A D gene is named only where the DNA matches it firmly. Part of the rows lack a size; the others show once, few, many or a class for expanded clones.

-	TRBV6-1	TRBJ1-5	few	CASSPAGSINQPQHF	TGTGCCAGCAGTCCCGCAGGGAGCATCAATCAGCCCCAGCATTTT
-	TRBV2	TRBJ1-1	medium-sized	CASTAGSGTEAFF	TGTGCCAGCACGGCGGGTTCCGGCACTGAAGCTTTCTTT
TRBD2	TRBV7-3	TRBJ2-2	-	CASSPSTLAATGELFF	TGTGCCAGCAGCCCATCGACACTAGCGGCCACCGGGGAGCTGTTTTTT
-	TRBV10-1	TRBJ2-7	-	CASRPNRQYF	TGCGCCAGCAGACCAAACCGGCAGTACTTC
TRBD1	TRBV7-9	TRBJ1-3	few	CASSSDRASGNTIYF	TGTGCCAGCAGCTCCGACAGGGCCTCTGGAAACACCATATATTTT
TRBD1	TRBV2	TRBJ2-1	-	CASSQMTGDNEQFF	TGTGCCAGCAGTCAAATGACAGGGGACAATGAGCAGTTCTTC
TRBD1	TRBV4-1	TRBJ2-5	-	CASSQDDRGRETQYF	TGCGCCAGCAGCCAAGACGACAGGGGGCGGGAGACCCAGTACTTC
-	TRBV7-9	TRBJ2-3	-	CASSWGRSTITDTQYF	TGTGCCAGCAGCTGGGGGCGAAGCACCATCACAGATACGCAGTATTTT
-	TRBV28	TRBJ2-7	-	CASSLSTGYLEQYF	TGTGCCAGCAGTTTGTCGACAGGTTACCTCGAGCAGTACTTC
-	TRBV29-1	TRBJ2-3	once	CSARDGRWTDTQYF	TGCAGCGCGAGGGACGGAAGATGGACAGATACGCAGTATTTT
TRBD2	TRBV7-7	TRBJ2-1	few	CASSLGTSKVNEQFF	TGTGCCAGCAGCTTAGGGACTAGCAAAGTAAATGAGCAGTTCTTC
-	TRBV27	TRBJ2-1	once	CASSLAPYNEQFF	TGTGCCAGCAGCCTTGCGCCGTACAATGAGCAGTTCTTC
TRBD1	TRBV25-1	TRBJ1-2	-	CARGPGTGEGYTF	TGTGCCAGGGGGCCAGGGACAGGAGAGGGGTACACCTTC
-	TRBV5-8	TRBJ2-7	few	CASSLAAGGTYEQYF	TGTGCCAGCAGCTTGGCCGCTGGGGGCACCTACGAGCAGTACTTC